One and the same sample provided the 20 T cell receptor beta chains below, sequenced in a study of blood T cells in healthy people across ages. Sample-barcoded 5' priming and a J-beta primer mix drove a second PCR of roughly 6 to 12 cycles. TCRdb re-called the 5' RACE reads through MiXCR, storing one row per CDR3 protein. The sample holds 1.5 million to 2 million distinct CDR3 sequences; around 50% are singletons and the top ten take over 2%. The material sequenced was blood. The receptors stem from a woman aged 40 to 49 in good health.

This clonotype came up a few times. This chain connects TRBV11-3 to TRBJ2-5; D is unclear. V was cut by 1 base and J by 5 bases, with 17 bases left in between. The V gene's germline CDR1 is SGHNT and CDR2 YENEEA. The CDR3 contains 16 residues. The CDR3 DNA follows: TGTGCCAGCAGCTTAGGGGTCTCGGGCACGGTGGAGACCCAGTACTTC. Protein sequence: CASSLGVSGTVETQYF.

The V and J genes are TRBV7-2 and TRBJ1-5; TRBD1 matches 7 bases. Germline CDR1 and CDR2: SGHTA and FQGNSA. The junction had 5 bases not matched to a gene; V was cut back by 6 bases and J by 0 bases. The CDR3 totals 15 residues. This CDR3 reads CASSWDRYSNQPQHF. CDR3 DNA: TGTGCCAGCAGTTGGGACAGATATAGCAATCAGCCCCAGCATTTT.

The gene calls are TRBV27 and TRBJ2-3; 11 bases fit TRBD2. The junction had 8 bases not matched to a gene; V was cut back by 1 base and J by 2 bases. From germline, CDR1 is MNHEY and CDR2 SMNVEV (reference sequence). The CDR3 has 18 amino acids. CDR3 in DNA: TGTGCCAGCAGTTTATATCTTAGCGGGGGGGGATACACAGATACGCAGTATTTT. Amino acid sequence: CASSLYLSGGGYTDTQYF.

This clonotype has more than one count but fewer than ten. The rearrangement joins TRBV7-2 to TRBJ2-7; weak D call: TRBD2 (5 bases). V was pared by 6 bases and J by 2 bases, with 17 bases between. Germline V lookup: CDR1 SGHTA, CDR2 FQGNSA. The CDR3 spans 15 residues. In DNA form, the CDR3 reads TGTGCCAGCAGTCTATCGGGGATTGGGGCCTACGAGCAGTACTTC. The encoded protein is CASSLSGIGAYEQYF. Complete variable domain (other parts from reference TRBV7-2 and TRBJ2-7): GAGVSQSPSNKVTEKGKDVELRCDPISGHTALYWYRQSLGQGLEFLIYFQGNSAPDKSGLPSDRFSAERTGGSVSTLTIQRTQQEDSAVYLCASSLSGIGAYEQYFGPGTRLTVT.

The CDR3: CASSLASEVNEQFF. Here the CDR3 DNA reads TGCGCCAGCAGCTTGGCCTCGGAGGTCAATGAGCAGTTCTTC. This chain links TRBV5-1 with TRBJ2-1; maybe TRBD2 (5 bases). This CDR3 is 14 amino acids long. Germline CDR1 SGHRS, CDR2 YFSETQ. The germline V and J ends were trimmed by 0 bases and 6 bases, with 10 bases remaining between them.

The rearrangement uses TRBV6-2 or TRBV6-3 and TRBJ2-5; 7 positions agree with TRBD1. Matching the DNA end better, TRBJ2-4 makes the J call doubtful. Germline V gene data show CDR1 as MNHEY and CDR2 as SVGEGT. The CDR3 sequence is 18 residues long. CDR3 coding DNA: TGTGCCAGCAGTTACCTGAATTTCGACAGGGTGGTCAAAAACATTCAGTACTTC. Residues: CASSYLNFDRVVKNIQYF.

The V gene is TRBV27, the J gene TRBJ1-2; 9 bases fit TRBD1. J gave up 5 bases and V 6 bases, and 10 bases lay outside the gene matches. The CDR3 contains 15 residues. CDR1 is MNHEY and CDR2 is SMNVEV in the germline V gene (reference sequence). CDR3 residues: CASRPGQGMQYGYTF. CDR3 nucleotide sequence: TGTGCCAGCAGGCCCGGACAGGGGATGCAGTATGGCTACACCTTC.

This clonotype was detected only a few times. This chain links TRBV6-5 with TRBJ2-1; D is unresolved. The J call may be mistaken, given a closer DNA end match to TRBJ2-7. Germline V gene lookup returns CDR1 MNHEY and CDR2 SVGAGI. The CDR3 contains 13 residues. The CDR3: CASSYSVYNEQYF. As DNA, the CDR3 is TGTGCCAGCAGTTATTCCGTTTACAATGAGCAGTACTTC.

This clonotype showed up just a few times. V usage is TRBV27 and J usage is TRBJ2-4, with D possibly TRBD2 on 6 matching bases. Per germline, CDR1 MNHEY and CDR2 SMNVEV (reference sequence). The CDR3 covers 15 residues. Between the trimmed V and J ends, which lost 5 bases and 2 bases, there was a span of 13 bases. This CDR3 reads CASSGIAATKNIQYF. CDR3 sequence (DNA): TGTGCCAGCAGTGGAATAGCGGCTACCAAAAACATTCAGTACTTC.

The chain joins TRBV7-2 to TRBJ2-1; D could derive from TRBD1 or TRBD2 (6 bases each). The germline V gene encodes CDR1 SGHTA and CDR2 FQGNSA. V was pared by 1 base and J by 7 bases, with 11 bases between. CDR3 length: 14 amino acids. In nucleotides, the CDR3 is TGTGCCAGCAGCTTAGTCCGGGGGCGGAATGAGCAGTTCTTC. Translating gives CASSLVRGRNEQFF.

This clonotype appeared a few times. The chain joins TRBV6-6 to TRBJ2-4, with 8 bases aligning to TRBD1. This CDR3 region has 14 residues. Looked up from germline, CDR1 is MNHNY and CDR2 is SVGAGI (reference sequence). J was trimmed by 5 bases and V by 2 bases; bases with no gene match: 2. CDR3 coding DNA: TGTGCCAGCAGTTACGGGACAGGTGAAAACATTCAGTACTTC. It encodes CASSYGTGENIQYF.

This chain links TRBV9 with TRBJ2-6, with 7 bases that match TRBD1. The CDR3 is made up of 18 amino acids. Trimming took 0 bases from V and 2 from J; bases not matched to a gene: 8. In germline, CDR1 is SGDLS, CDR2 YYNGEE. The CDR3 DNA reads TGTGCCAGCAGCGTAGCTACGGCAGGGGGTCCTGGGGCCAACGTCCTGACTTTC. Its translation is CASSVATAGGPGANVLTF.

The chain links TRBV29-1 to TRBJ1-2, with TRBD1 matching 10 bases. The junction had 2 bases not matched to a gene; V was cut back by 7 bases and J by 3 bases. CDR1 and CDR2 from the germline V gene are SQVTM and ANQGSEA. The CDR3 has 12 amino acids. The CDR3 sequence: CSGQGADYGYTF. CDR3 sequence (DNA): TGCAGCGGACAGGGGGCGGACTATGGCTACACCTTC. Variable domain in full (rest from reference TRBV29-1 and TRBJ1-2): SAVISQKPSRDICQRGTSLTIQCQVDSQVTMMFWYRQQPGQSLTLIATANQGSEATYESGFVIDKFPISRPNLTFSTLTVSNMSPEDSSIYLCSGQGADYGYTFGSGTRLTVV.

The sample holds a few counts of this clonotype. This chain uses TRBV15 with TRBJ1-4, with TRBD1 identical over 7 bases. The V gene end was trimmed by 5 bases and the J gene end by 6 bases; junction bases not matched to a gene: 6. Germline V gene sequence: CDR1 LNHNV, CDR2 YYDKDF (reference sequence). This CDR3 contains 14 residues. The CDR3 region is CATSPGGEDEKLFF. CDR3 bases: TGTGCCACCAGCCCAGGGGGAGAGGATGAAAAACTGTTTTTT.

The chain combines TRBV28 with TRBJ2-3; perhaps TRBD1 as D (6 bases). V lost 5 bases and J 5 bases, leaving 20 bases between the germline ends. From germline, CDR1 is MDHEN and CDR2 SYDVKM. This CDR3 region has 16 residues. The DNA for the CDR3 is TGTGCCAGCAGTCGATCCGGGACACCCTTTCGAGATACGCAGTATTTT. Encoded protein: CASSRSGTPFRDTQYF. The whole variable domain, filled in from reference TRBV28 and TRBJ2-3, reads DVKVTQSSRYLVKRTGEKVFLECVQDMDHENMFWYRQDPGLGLRLIYFSYDVKMKEKGDIPEGYSVSREKKERFSLILESASTNQTSMYLCASSRSGTPFRDTQYFGPGTRLTVL.

In nucleotides, the CDR3 is TGCAGTGCTAGACGGCATAGGGCTAGGCGGGAGCAGTTCTTC. It specifies CSARRHRARREQFF. The chain links TRBV20-1 to TRBJ2-1, with D uncertain. Trimming took 2 bases from V and 10 from J, leaving 18 bases between them. This CDR3 contains 14 residues. Germline-derived CDR1 and CDR2 are DFQATT and SNEGSKA (reference sequence).

The chain is built from TRBV7-9 and TRBJ2-5, with 8 bases matching TRBD1. The last part of the DNA fits TRBJ2-7 better; the J call may be wrong. CDR3 size: 17 residues. The V gene's germline CDR1 is SEHNR and CDR2 FQNEAQ (reference sequence). The CDR3, as DNA: TGTGCCAGCAGCTTTCGGAAAGGACAGGGTTCCTCCTACGAGCAGTACTTC. Its protein product is CASSFRKGQGSSYEQYF.

V usage is TRBV11-1 and J usage is TRBJ2-7; 7 nucleotides agree with TRBD2. With 1 base clipped from V and 10 bases from J, the junction kept 4 bases outside the gene matches. CDR3 length: 12 amino acids. Germline CDR1 and CDR2: SGHAT and FQDESV (reference sequence). In nucleotides, the CDR3 is TGTGCCAGCAGCTTAGGGGACTATTCCCAGTACTTC. Encoded protein: CASSLGDYSQYF.

The J gene is TRBJ2-7, the V gene TRBV9; D is undetermined. CDR1 is SGDLS and CDR2 is YYNGEE in the germline V gene. The CDR3 spans 13 residues. The V end lost 0 bases, the J end lost 2 bases, and 6 bases lay between the germline ends. For the CDR3, the DNA is TGTGCCAGCAGCGTAGACAGCACCTACGAGCAGTACTTC. This sequence encodes CASSVDSTYEQYF.

This clonotype has just a few counts. Here the CDR3 reads CASSLDPTGGTYNEQFF. CDR3 bases: TGTGCCAGCAGCTTAGACCCCACAGGGGGCACCTACAATGAGCAGTTCTTC. The rearrangement uses TRBV7-2 and TRBJ2-1; TRBD1 aligns across 9 bases. This CDR3 is 17 amino acids long. Per germline, CDR1 SGHTA and CDR2 FQGNSA. V lost 1 base and J lost 2; bases outside the gene matches: 6.